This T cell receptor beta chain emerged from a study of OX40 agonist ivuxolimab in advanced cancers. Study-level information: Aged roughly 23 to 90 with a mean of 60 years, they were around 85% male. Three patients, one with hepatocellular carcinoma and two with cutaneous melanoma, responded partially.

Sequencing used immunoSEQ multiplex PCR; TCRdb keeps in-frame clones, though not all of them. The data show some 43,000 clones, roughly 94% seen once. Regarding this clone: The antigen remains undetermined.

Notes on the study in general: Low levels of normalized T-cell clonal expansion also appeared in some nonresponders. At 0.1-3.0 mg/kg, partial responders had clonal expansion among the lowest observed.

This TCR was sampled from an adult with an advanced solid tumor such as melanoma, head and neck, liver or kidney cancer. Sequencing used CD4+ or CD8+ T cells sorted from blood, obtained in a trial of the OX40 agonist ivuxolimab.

CDR3 sequence (DNA): TGTGCCAGCAGTGAAGATGGGGGGGAAGAGACCCAGTACTTC. It yields the protein CASSEDGGEETQYF. The chain uses TRBV25-1 and TRBJ2-5, with 7 bases that match TRBD2. Germline-derived CDR1 and CDR2 are MGHDK and SYGVNS. Trimming cost V 2 bases and J 3 bases; bases outside gene matches: 3. The CDR3 totals 14 residues. Variable domain in full (rest from reference TRBV25-1 and TRBJ2-5): EADIYQTPRYLVIGTGKKITLECSQTMGHDKMYWYQQDPGMELHLIHYSYGVNSTEKGDLSSESTVSRIRTEHFPLTLESARPSHTSQYLCASSEDGGEETQYFGPGTRLLVL.